The entry that follows covers one T cell receptor beta chain sequence. What it binds is unknown. The length of the CDR3 is 14 residues. Germline lookup yields CDR1 SGHRS and CDR2 YFSETQ. V was pared by 4 bases and J by 4 bases, with 5 bases of the junction left unmatched. The data originate from a study of Ad26.COV2.S vaccination and SARS-CoV-2 variants. Points from the study as a whole: Considerable breadth of spike-specific CD8+ and CD4+ T cell responses has reportedly been documented following vaccination.

Generated by immunoSEQ multiplex PCR, the TCRdb table keeps only in-frame clones and is missing some. Among approximately 400,000 clones listed, roughly 80% were seen once. The treatment here: approximately 18 received Ad26.COV2.S at low or high dose, single or two shots; about 5 received placebo; per-sample allocation not given. Sample collection was performed on day 63 after the first vaccine or placebo injection. This material consisted of peripheral blood, taken in a trial of Ad26.COV2.S vaccine versus placebo. The V and J genes are TRBV5-1 and TRBJ2-5, with 9 bases that match TRBD1. This receptor was identified in a person aged 18-65 years who received the Ad26.COV2.S COVID-19 vaccine or a placebo. The CDR3 DNA is TGCGCCAGCAGCACCGGGACAGGGAGAGAGACCCAGTACTTC. Translated: CASSTGTGRETQYF.